This T cell receptor beta chain was found in a study of regulatory T cells in long-lasting Graves disease. Many counts were recorded for this clonotype. Time point specified: newly diagnosed GD, antithyroid drugs for less than 3 months. PBMCs were the source of the RNA used for TCR sequencing. Each patient gave roughly 9.2 milliliters of EDTA-anticoagulated peripheral blood. Combining iRepertoire HTBI primers with Arm-PCR of CDR3 regions, the authors built TCR beta libraries. TCRdb re-called the multiplex PCR reads with MiXCR, one entry per CDR3 protein. The sample yields about 300,000 distinct CDR3 sequences, 18% seen once. The CDR3 loop spans 15 amino acids. V lost 4 bases to trimming and J lost 0 bases, with 13 bases between them. Germline loops: CDR1 SGHRS, CDR2 YFSETQ.

This clonotype originated in a female donor with Graves disease. This chain uses TRBV5-1 with TRBJ1-2; weak D call: TRBD1 (6 bases). The starting material was peripheral blood mononuclear cells (PBMCs), obtained at new diagnosis, from a patient treated with antithyroid drugs. In DNA form, the CDR3 reads TGCGCCAGCAGCCTGGTGACAGGAACTAACTATGGCTACACCTTC. This translates into CASSLVTGTNYGYTF.